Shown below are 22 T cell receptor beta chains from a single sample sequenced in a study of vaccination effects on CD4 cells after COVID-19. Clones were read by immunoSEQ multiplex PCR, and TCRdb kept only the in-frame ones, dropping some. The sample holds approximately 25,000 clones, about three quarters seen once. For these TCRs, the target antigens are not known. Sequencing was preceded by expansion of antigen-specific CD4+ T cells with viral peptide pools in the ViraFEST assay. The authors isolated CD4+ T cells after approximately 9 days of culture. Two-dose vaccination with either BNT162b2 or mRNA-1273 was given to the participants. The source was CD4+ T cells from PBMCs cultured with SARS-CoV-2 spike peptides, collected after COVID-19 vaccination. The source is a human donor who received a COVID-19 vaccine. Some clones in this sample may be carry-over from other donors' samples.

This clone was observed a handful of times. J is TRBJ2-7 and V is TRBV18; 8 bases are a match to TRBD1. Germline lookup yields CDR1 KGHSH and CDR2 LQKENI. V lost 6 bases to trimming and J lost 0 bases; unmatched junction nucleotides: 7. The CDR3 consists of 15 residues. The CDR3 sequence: CASSKDRGYSYEQYV. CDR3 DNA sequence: TGTGCCAGCTCTAAAGACAGGGGCTACTCCTACGAGCAGTACGTC.

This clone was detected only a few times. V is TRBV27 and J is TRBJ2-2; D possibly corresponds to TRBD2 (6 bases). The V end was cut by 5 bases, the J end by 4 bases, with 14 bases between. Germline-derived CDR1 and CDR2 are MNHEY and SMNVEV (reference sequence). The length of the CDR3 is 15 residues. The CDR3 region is CASSRISGLTGELFF. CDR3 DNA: TGTGCCAGCAGTCGGATTAGCGGTCTCACCGGGGAGCTGTTTTTT.

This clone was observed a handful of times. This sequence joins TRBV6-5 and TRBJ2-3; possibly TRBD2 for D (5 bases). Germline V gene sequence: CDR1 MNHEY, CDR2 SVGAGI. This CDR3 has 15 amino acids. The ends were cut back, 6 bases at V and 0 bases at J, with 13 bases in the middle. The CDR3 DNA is TGTGCCAGCAGCCTAAGCGGAGGAAGCACAGATACGCAGTATTTT. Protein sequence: CASSLSGGSTDTQYF.

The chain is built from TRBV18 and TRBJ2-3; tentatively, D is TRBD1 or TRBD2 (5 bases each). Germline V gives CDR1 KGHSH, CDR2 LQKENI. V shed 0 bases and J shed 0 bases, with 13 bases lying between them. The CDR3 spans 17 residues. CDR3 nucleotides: TGTGCCAGCTCACCACCGAGGGGAGCATCTAGCACAGATACGCAGTATTTT. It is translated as CASSPPRGASSTDTQYF.

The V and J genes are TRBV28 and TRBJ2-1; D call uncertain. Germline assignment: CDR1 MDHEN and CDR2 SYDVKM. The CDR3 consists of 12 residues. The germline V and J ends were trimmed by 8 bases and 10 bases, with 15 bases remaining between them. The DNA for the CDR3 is TGTGCCAGCTTAACCCAACCCAAGGAGCAGTTCTTC. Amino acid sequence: CASLTQPKEQFF.

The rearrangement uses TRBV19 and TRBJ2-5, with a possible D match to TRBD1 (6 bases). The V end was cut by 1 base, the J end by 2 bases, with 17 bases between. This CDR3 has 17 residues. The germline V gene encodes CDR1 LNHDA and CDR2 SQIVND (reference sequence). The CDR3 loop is CASSIGRGRGGQETQYF. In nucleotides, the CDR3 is TGTGCCAGTAGTATAGGCAGGGGCAGGGGCGGGCAAGAGACCCAGTACTTC.

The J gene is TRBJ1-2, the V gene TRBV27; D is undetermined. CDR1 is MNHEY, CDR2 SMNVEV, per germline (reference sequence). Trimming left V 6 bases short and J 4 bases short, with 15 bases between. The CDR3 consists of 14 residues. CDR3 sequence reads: CASSLKAGLYGYTF. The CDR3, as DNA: TGTGCCAGCAGCCTCAAGGCAGGCCTCTATGGCTACACCTTC.

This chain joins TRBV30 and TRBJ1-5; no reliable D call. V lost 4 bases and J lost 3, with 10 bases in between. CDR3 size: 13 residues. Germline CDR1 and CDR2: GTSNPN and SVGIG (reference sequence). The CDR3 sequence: CAWNAGSNQPQHF. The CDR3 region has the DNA TGTGCCTGGAACGCAGGATCCAATCAGCCCCAGCATTTT.

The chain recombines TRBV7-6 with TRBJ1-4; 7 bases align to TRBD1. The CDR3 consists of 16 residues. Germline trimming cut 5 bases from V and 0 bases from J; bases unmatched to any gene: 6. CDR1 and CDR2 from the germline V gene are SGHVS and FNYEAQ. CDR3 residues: CASSVQGGATNEKLFF. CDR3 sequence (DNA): TGTGCCAGCAGCGTCCAGGGGGGAGCAACTAATGAAAAACTGTTTTTT.

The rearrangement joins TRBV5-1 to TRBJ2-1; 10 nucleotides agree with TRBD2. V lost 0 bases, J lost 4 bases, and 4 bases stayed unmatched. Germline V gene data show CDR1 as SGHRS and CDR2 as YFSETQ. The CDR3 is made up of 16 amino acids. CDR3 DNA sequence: TGCGCCAGCAGCTTGGTTGGGACTAGCGAATACAATGAGCAGTTCTTC. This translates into CASSLVGTSEYNEQFF.

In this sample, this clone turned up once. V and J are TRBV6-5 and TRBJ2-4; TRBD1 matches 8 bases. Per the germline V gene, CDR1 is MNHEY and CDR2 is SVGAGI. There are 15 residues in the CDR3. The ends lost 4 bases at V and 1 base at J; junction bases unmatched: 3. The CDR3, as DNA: TGTGCCAGCAGTTCAGGGGGCACGGCCAAAAACATTCAGTACTTC. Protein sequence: CASSSGGTAKNIQYF.

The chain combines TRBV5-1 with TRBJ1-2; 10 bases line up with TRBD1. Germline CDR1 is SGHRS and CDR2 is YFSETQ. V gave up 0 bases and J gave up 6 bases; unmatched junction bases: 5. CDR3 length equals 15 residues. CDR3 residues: CASSLAGGTGDGYTF. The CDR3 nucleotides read TGCGCCAGCAGCTTGGCCGGTGGGACAGGGGATGGCTACACCTTC.

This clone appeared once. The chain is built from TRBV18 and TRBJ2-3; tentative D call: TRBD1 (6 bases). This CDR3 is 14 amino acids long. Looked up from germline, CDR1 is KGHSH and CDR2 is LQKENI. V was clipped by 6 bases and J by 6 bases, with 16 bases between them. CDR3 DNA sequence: TGTGCCAGCTCGCTATCGGACAGAACCGATACGCAGTATTTT. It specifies CASSLSDRTDTQYF.

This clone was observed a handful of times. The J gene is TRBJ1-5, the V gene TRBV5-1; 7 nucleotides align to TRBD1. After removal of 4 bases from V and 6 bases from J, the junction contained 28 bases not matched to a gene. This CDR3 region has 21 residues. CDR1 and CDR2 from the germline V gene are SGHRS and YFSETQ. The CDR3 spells CASSPGVKHGTDSPGTQPQHF. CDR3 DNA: TGCGCCAGCAGCCCGGGGGTTAAGCACGGGACAGACTCTCCGGGAACTCAGCCCCAGCATTTT. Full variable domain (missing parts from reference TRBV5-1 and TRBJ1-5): KAGVTQTPRYLIKTRGQQVTLSCSPISGHRSVSWYQQTPGQGLQFLFEYFSETQRNKGNFPGRFSGRQFSNSRSEMNVSTLELGDSALYLCASSPGVKHGTDSPGTQPQHFGDGTRLSIL.

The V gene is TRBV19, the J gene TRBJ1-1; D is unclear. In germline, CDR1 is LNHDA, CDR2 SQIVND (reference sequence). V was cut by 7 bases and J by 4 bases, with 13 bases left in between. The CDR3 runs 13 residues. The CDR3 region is CASIKMGSTEAFF. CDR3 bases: TGTGCCAGTATAAAAATGGGGAGCACTGAAGCTTTCTTT.

CDR3 coding DNA: TGTGCCAGCAGTGATCGGGACAGGGGGGTCGGGGAGCTGTTTTTT. Translating gives CASSDRDRGVGELFF. This chain connects TRBV2 to TRBJ2-2, with 11 bases fitting TRBD1. Trimming removed 3 bases from V and 7 bases from J; junction bases left unmatched: 4. CDR1 and CDR2 from the germline V gene are SNHLY and FYNNEI. The CDR3 loop spans 15 amino acids.

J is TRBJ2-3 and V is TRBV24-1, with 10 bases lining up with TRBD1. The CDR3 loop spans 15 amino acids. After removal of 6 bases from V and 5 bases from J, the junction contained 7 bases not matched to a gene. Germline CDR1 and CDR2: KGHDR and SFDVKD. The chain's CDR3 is CATSFGTGAGDTQYF. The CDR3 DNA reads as TGTGCCACCAGTTTTGGGACAGGGGCGGGAGATACGCAGTATTTT.

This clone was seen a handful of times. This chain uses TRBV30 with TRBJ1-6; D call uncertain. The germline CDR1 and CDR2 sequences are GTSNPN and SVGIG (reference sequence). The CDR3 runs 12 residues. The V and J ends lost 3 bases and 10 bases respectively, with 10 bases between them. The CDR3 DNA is TGTGCCTGGAGCTCTCTGGGGTCACCCCTCCACTTT. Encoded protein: CAWSSLGSPLHF. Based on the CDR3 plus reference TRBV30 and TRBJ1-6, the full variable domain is SQTIHQWPATLVQPVGSPLSLECTVEGTSNPNLYWYRQAAGRGLQLLFYSVGIGQISSEVPQNLSASRPQDRQFILSSKKLLLSDSGFYLCAWSSLGSPLHFGNGTRLTVT.

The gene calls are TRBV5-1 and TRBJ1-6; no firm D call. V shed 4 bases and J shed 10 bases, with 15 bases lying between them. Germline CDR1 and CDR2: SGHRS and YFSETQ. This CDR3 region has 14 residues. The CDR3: CASSPGDLNSPLHF. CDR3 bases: TGCGCCAGCAGCCCCGGTGATCTGAACTCACCCCTCCACTTT.

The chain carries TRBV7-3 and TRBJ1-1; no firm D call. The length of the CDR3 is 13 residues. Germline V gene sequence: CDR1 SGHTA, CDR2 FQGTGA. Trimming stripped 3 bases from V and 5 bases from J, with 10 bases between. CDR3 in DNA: TGTGCCAGCAGCTTGTCAAGGGAGACTGAAGCTTTCTTT. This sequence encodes CASSLSRETEAFF.

In DNA, the CDR3 is TGTGCCAGTACCCCGGGTCAATCGGCTCAGCCCCAGCATTTT. Its translation is CASTPGQSAQPQHF. V gene TRBV19 combines with J gene TRBJ1-5; D uncertain. V lost 7 bases and J lost 6, with 16 bases in between. Germline V gene sequence: CDR1 LNHDA, CDR2 SQIVND (reference sequence). The length of the CDR3 is 14 residues. The whole variable domain, remainder taken from reference TRBV19 and TRBJ1-5, is DGGITQSPKYLFRKEGQNVTLSCEQNLNHDAMYWYRQDPGQGLRLIYYSQIVNDFQKGDIAEGYSVSREKKESFPLTVTSAQKNPTAFYLCASTPGQSAQPQHFGDGTRLSIL.

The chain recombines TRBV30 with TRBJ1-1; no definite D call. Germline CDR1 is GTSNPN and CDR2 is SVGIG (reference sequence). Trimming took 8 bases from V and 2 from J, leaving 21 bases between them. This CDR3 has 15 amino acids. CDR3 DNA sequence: TGTGCCGGAAAAGGCCGGAAGGGTGGAAACACTGAAGCTTTCTTT. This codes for CAGKGRKGGNTEAFF.